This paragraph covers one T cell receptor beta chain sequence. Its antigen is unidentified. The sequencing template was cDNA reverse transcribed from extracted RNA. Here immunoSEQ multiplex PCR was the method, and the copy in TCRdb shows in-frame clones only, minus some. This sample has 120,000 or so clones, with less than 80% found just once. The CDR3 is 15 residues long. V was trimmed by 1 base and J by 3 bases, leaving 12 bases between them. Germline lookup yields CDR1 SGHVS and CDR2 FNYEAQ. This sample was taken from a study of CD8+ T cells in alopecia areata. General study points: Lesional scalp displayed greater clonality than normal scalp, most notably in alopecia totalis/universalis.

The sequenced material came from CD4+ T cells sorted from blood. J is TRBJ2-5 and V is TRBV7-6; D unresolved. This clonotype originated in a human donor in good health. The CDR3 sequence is CASSLVTASKETQYF. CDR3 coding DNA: TGTGCCAGCAGCTTAGTGACTGCTAGTAAAGAGACCCAGTACTTC. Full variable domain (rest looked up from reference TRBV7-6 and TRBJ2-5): GAGVSQSPRYKVTKRGQDVALRCDPISGHVSLYWYRQALGQGPEFLTYFNYEAQQDKSGLPNDRFSAERPEGSISTLTIQRTEQRDSAMYRCASSLVTASKETQYFGPGTRLLVL.